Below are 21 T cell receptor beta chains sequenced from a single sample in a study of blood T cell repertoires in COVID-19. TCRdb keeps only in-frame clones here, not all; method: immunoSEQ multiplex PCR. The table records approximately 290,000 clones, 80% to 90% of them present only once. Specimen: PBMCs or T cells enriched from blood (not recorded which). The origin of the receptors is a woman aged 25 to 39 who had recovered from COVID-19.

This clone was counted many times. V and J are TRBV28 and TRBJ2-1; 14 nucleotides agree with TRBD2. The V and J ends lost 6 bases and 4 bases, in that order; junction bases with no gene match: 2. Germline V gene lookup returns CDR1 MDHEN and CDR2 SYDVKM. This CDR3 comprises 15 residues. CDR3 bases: TGTGCCAGCAGGGGGACTAGCGGGAGTTACAATGAGCAGTTCTTC. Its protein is CASRGTSGSYNEQFF. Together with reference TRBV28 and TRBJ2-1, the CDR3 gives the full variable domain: DVKVTQSSRYLVKRTGEKVFLECVQDMDHENMFWYRQDPGLGLRLIYFSYDVKMKEKGDIPEGYSVSREKKERFSLILESASTNQTSMYLCASRGTSGSYNEQFFGPGTRLTVL.

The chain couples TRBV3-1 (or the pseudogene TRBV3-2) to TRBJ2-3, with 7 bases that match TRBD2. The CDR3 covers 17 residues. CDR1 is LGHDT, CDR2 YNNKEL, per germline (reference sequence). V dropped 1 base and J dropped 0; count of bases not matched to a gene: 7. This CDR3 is CASSQALAGTSTDTQYF. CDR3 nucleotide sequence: TGTGCCAGCAGCCAAGCGTTAGCGGGTACTAGCACAGATACGCAGTATTTT.

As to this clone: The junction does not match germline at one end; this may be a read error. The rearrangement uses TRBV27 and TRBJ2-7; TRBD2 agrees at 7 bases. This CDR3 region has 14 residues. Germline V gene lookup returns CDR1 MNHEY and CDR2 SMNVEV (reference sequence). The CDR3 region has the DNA TGTGCCAGCAGTTTAGTTGGCGGGAGTGTCAGCTTCCACTTC. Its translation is CASSLVGGSVSFHF.

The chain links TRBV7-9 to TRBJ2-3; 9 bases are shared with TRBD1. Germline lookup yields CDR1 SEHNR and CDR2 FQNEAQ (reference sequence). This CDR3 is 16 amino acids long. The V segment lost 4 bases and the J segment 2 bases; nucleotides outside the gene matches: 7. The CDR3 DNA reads TGTGCCAGCAGCTACAACAGGGGGCCGGTCACAGATACGCAGTATTTT. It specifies CASSYNRGPVTDTQYF.

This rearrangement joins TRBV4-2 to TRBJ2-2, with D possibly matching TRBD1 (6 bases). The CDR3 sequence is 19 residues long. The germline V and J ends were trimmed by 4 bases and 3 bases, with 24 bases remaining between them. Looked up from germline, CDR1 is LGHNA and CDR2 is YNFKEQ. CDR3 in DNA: TGTGCCAGCAGCCCCTTTATAGTAGTGGGACAAAGCGACACCGGGGAGCTGTTTTTT. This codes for CASSPFIVVGQSDTGELFF.

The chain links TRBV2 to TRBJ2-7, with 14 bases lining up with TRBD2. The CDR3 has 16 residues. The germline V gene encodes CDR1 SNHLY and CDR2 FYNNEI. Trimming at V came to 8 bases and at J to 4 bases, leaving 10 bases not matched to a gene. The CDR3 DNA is TGTGCCAGCGAAGGGGGACTAGCGGGAGAGGTATACGAGCAGTACTTC. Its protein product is CASEGGLAGEVYEQYF. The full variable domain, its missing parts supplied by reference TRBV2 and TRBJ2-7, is EPEVTQTPSHQVTQMGQEVILRCVPISNHLYFYWYRQILGQKVEFLVSFYNNEISEKSEIFDDQFSVERPDGSNFTLKIRSTKLEDSAMYFCASEGGLAGEVYEQYFGPGTRLTVT.

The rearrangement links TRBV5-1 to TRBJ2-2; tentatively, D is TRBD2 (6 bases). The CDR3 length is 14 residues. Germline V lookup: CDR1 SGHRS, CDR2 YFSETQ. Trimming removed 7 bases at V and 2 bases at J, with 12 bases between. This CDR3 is CASGRFRNTGELFF. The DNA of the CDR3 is TGCGCCAGCGGGAGGTTCAGAAACACCGGGGAGCTGTTTTTT.

CDR3 coding DNA: TGCGCCAGCAGTGATTCGGGTCAGAATAGCGAAAAACTGTTTTTT. Residues: CASSDSGQNSEKLFF. This chain connects TRBV10-2 to TRBJ1-4; D gene unclear. This CDR3 contains 15 residues. Germline V gene sequence: CDR1 WSHSY, CDR2 SAAADI. Trimming left V 3 bases short and J 8 bases short, with 16 bases between.

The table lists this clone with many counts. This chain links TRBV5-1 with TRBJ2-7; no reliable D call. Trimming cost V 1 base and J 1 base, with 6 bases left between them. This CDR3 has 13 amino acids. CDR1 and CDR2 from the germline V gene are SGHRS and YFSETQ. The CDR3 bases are TGCGCCAGCAGCTTGTCTCTTTCCTACGAGCAGTACTTC. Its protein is CASSLSLSYEQYF.

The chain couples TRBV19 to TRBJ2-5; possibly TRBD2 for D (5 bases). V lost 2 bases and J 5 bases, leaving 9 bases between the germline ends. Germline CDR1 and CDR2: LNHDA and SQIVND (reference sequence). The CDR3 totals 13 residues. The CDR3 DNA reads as TGTGCCAGTAGTATATCTAGCCTGGAGACCCAGTACTTC. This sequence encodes CASSISSLETQYF.

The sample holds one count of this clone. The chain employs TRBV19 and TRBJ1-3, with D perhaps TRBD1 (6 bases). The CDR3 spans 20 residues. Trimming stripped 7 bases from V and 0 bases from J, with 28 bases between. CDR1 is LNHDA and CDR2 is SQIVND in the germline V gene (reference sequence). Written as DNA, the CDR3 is TGTGCCAGTAATTTCCAGTCGGGACACGGCGATTTCAGCTCTGGAAACACCATATATTTT. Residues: CASNFQSGHGDFSSGNTIYF.

In nucleotides, the CDR3 is TGTGCCAGCAGTTCCCAGGTACTTGCAACTAATGAAAAACTGTTTTTT. Translation: CASSSQVLATNEKLFF. This chain uses TRBV28 with TRBJ1-4; D unclear. CDR1 MDHEN and CDR2 SYDVKM come from the germline V gene. This CDR3 has 16 amino acids. Trimming left V 4 bases short and J 0 bases short, with 12 bases between.

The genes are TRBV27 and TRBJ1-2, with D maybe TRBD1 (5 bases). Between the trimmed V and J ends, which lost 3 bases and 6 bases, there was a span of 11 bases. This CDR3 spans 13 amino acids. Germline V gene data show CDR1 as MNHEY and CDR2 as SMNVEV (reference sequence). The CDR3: CASSFNSGDGYTF. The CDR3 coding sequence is TGTGCCAGCAGTTTTAATTCGGGGGATGGCTACACCTTC.

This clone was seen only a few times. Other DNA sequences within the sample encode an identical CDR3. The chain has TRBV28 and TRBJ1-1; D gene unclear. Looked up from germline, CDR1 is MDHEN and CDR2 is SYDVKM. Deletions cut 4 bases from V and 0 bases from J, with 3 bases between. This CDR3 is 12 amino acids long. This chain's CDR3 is CASSSVNTEAFF. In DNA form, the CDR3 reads TGTGCCAGCAGTTCCGTGAACACTGAAGCTTTCTTT.

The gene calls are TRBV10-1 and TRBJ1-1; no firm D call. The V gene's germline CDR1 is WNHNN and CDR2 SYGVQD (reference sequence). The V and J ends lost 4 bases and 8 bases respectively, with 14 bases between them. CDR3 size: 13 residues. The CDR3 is CASSVTRPGEAFF. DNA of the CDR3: TGCGCCAGCAGTGTGACTCGCCCGGGGGAAGCTTTCTTT.

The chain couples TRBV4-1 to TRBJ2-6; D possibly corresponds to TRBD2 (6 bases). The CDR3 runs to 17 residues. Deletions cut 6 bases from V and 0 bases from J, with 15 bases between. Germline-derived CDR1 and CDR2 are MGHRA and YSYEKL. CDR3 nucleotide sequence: TGCGCCAGCAGATCTCCGGGACTGCGCTCTGGGGCCAACGTCCTGACTTTC. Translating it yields CASRSPGLRSGANVLTF.

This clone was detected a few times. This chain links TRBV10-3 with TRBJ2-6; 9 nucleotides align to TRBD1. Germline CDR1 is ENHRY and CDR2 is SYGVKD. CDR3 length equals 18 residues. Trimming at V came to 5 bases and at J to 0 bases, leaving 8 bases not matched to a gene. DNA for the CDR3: TGTGCCATCAGTACCTCCGGGACAGGGCACTCTGGGGCCAACGTCCTGACTTTC. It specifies CAISTSGTGHSGANVLTF.

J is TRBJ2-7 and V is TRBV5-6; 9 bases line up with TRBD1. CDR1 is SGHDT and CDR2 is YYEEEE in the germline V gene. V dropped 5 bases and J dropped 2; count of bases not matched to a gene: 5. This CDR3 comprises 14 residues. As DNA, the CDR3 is TGTGCCAGCAGTACCGGGACAGGGACCTACGAGCAGTACTTC. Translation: CASSTGTGTYEQYF.

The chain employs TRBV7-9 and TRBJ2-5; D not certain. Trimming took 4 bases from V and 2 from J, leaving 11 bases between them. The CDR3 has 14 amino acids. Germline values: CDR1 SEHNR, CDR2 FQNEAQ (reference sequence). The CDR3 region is CASSSSSLQETQYF. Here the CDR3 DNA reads TGTGCCAGCAGCTCTAGTTCGTTACAAGAGACCCAGTACTTC. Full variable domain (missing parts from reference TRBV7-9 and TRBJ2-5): DTGVSQNPRHKITKRGQNVTFRCDPISEHNRLYWYRQTLGQGPEFLTYFQNEAQLEKSRLLSDRFSAERPKGSFSTLEIQRTEQGDSAMYLCASSSSSLQETQYFGPGTRLLVL.

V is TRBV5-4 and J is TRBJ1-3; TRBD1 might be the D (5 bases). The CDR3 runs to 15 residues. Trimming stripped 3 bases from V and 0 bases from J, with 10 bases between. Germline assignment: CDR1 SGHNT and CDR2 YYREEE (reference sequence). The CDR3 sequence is CASSSQGPSGNTIYF. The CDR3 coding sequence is TGTGCCAGCAGCTCTCAGGGCCCCTCTGGAAACACCATATATTTT.

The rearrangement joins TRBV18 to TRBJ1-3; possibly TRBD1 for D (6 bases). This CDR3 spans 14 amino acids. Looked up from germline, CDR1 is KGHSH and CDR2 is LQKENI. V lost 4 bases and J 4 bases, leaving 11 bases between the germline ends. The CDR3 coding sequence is TGTGCCAGCTCACAGGGGGGGACCGGAAACACCATATATTTT. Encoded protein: CASSQGGTGNTIYF.